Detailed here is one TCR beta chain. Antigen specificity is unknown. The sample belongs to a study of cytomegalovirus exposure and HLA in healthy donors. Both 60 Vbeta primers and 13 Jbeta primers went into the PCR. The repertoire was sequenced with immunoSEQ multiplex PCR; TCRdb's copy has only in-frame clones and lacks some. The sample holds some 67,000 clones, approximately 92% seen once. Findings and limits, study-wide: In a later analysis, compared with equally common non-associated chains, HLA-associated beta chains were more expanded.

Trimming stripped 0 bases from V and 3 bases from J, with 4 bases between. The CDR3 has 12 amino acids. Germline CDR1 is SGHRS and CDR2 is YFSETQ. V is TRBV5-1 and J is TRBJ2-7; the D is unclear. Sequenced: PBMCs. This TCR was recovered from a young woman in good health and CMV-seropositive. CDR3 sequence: CASSLDFYEQYF. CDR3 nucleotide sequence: TGCGCCAGCAGCTTGGACTTCTACGAGCAGTACTTC.